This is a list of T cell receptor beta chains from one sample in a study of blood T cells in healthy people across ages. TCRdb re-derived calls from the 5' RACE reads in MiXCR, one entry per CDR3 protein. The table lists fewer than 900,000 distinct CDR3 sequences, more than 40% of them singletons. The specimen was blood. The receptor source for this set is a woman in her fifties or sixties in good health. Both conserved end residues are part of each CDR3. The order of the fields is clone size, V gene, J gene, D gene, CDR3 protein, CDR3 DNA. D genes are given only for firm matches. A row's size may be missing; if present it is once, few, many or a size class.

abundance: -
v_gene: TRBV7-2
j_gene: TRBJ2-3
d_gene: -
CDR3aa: CASSSFLLGTDTQYF
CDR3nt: TGTGCCAGCAGCTCCTTCTTGCTAGGGACAGATACGCAGTATTTT

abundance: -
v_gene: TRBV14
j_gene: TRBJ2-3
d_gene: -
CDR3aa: CASSQSLWPGWGTDTQYF
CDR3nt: TGTGCCAGCAGCCAATCCCTGTGGCCAGGCTGGGGCACAGATACGCAGTATTTT

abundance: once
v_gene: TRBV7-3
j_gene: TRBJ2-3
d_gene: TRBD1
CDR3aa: CASSEGQGLTQYF
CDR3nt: TGTGCCAGCAGCGAGGGACAGGGATTAACGCAGTATTTT

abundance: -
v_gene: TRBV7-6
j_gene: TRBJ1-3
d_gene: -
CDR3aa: CASSLGALGNTIYF
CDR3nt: TGTGCCAGCAGCTTGGGTGCTCTGGGGAACACCATATATTTT

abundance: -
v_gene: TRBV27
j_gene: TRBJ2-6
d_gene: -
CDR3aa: CASGRGGISGANVLTF
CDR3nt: TGTGCCAGCGGCCGTGGGGGGATCTCTGGGGCCAACGTCCTGACTTTC

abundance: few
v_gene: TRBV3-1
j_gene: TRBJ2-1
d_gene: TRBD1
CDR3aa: CASSQRDRPYNEQFF
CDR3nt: TGTGCCAGCAGCCAAAGGGACAGGCCTTACAATGAGCAGTTCTTC

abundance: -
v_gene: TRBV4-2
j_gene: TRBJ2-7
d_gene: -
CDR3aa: CASSQGLAQRGGHAYNEQYF
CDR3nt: TGTGCCAGCAGCCAAGGACTAGCACAACGCGGGGGACATGCCTACAATGAGCAGTACTTC

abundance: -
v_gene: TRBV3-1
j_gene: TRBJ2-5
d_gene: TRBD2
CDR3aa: CASSQDASGGQTQYF
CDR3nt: TGTGCCAGCAGCCAAGATGCTAGCGGGGGGCAGACCCAGTACTTC

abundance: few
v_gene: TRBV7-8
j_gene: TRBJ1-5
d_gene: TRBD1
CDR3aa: CASSSGTGGVSNQPQHF
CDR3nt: TGTGCCAGCAGCTCCGGGACAGGGGGGGTTAGCAATCAGCCCCAGCATTTT

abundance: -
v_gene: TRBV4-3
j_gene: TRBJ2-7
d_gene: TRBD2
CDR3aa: CASGRGLAAYEQYF
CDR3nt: TGCGCCAGCGGCCGGGGACTAGCGGCCTACGAGCAGTACTTC

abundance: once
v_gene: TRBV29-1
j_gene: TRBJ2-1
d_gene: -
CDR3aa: CSVPGDQGDSEQFF
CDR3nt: TGCAGCGTCCCAGGGGATCAGGGAGACAGTGAGCAGTTCTTC